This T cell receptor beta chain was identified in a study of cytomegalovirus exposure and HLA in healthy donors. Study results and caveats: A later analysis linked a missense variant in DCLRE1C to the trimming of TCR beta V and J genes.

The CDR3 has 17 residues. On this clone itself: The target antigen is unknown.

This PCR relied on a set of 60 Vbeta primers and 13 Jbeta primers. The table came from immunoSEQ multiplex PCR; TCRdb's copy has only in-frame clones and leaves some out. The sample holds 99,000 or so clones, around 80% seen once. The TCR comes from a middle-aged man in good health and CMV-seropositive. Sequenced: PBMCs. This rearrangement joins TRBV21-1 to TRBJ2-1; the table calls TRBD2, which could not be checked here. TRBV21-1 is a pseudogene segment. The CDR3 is CASSIGTSGGSYNEQFF. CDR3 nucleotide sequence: TGTGCCAGCAGCATCGGGACTAGCGGGGGTTCCTACAATGAGCAGTTCTTC.